The 16 T cell receptor beta chains reported below all come from one sample, sequenced in a study of vaccination effects on CD4 cells after COVID-19 (dated 2022 in TCRdb). To prepare the library, the immunoSEQ multiplex PCR assay was applied. Here the immuneACCESS table is served through TCRdb, limited to in-frame sequences with V and J called. Missing clones are a known gap in these copies; in checked studies unresolved V genes cover under half, and the rest lacks a known reason. In all, the sample holds about 71,000 clones, and approximately 80% of those were seen once. 2% to 3% of the sample is held by the ten biggest clonotypes. After less than 13 days of culture, CD4+ T cells were isolated with the EasySep CD4+ T cell isolation kit. Each participant got two doses of an mRNA SARS-CoV-2 vaccine, either BNT162b2 or mRNA-1273. No cognate antigen is known for these TCRs. Sequenced material: CD4+ T cells from PBMCs cultured without peptide, taken after COVID-19 vaccination. These receptors all stem from a human donor who received a COVID-19 vaccine.

This rearrangement joins TRBV4-1 to TRBJ2-3, with D perhaps matching TRBD1 or TRBD2 (6 bases each). CDR1 MGHRA and CDR2 YSYEKL come from the germline V gene. The CDR3 covers 15 residues. Trimming cost V 0 bases and J 6 bases, with 13 bases left between them. In DNA form, the CDR3 reads TGCGCCAGCAGCCAAGATCTTCCGGGGGCCGATACGCAGTATTTT. As protein: CASSQDLPGADTQYF.

V usage is TRBV15 and J usage is TRBJ1-2, with a tentative D call TRBD1 (5 bases). Germline loops: CDR1 LNHNV, CDR2 YYDKDF (reference sequence). Deletions cut 3 bases from V and 9 bases from J, with 14 bases between. The CDR3 contains 13 residues. CDR3 loop: CATSREFGASYTF. DNA of the CDR3: TGTGCCACCAGCAGGGAATTTGGGGCGAGCTACACCTTC. Using reference TRBV15 and TRBJ1-2 for the parts outside the CDR3, the full variable domain is DAMVIQNPRYQVTQFGKPVTLSCSQTLNHNVMYWYQQKSSQAPKLLFHYYDKDFNNEADTPDNFQSRRPNTSFCFLDIRSPGLGDTAMYLCATSREFGASYTFGSGTRLTVV.

The chain carries TRBV5-5 and TRBJ1-4; maybe TRBD1 (5 bases). The germline CDR1 and CDR2 sequences are SGHKS and YYEKEE (reference sequence). CDR3 length: 14 residues. The V end was cut by 6 bases, the J end by 5 bases, with 14 bases between. In nucleotides, the CDR3 is TGTGCCAGCACCACCCCTGGGGCAAATGAAAAACTGTTTTTT. Amino acid sequence: CASTTPGANEKLFF.

The chain is built from TRBV2 and TRBJ1-2; unclear D gene. Trimming removed 4 bases from V and 4 bases from J, with 19 bases in between. Looked up from germline, CDR1 is SNHLY and CDR2 is FYNNEI. This CDR3 contains 16 residues. CDR3 sequence: CASSAKAISIVYGYTF. Written as DNA, the CDR3 is TGTGCCAGCAGTGCGAAAGCCATAAGCATAGTCTATGGCTACACCTTC.

This chain joins TRBV6-6 and TRBJ2-3; 10 bases align to TRBD1. CDR3 length: 15 residues. V trimming: 7 bases; J trimming: 6 bases; junction bases outside the gene matches: 10. Germline lookup yields CDR1 MNHNY and CDR2 SVGAGI (reference sequence). The CDR3 reads CASTPGQGGTDTQYF. The CDR3 DNA is TGTGCCAGCACCCCCGGACAGGGGGGAACTGATACGCAGTATTTT.

V usage is TRBV6-1 and J usage is TRBJ2-1; D may be TRBD1 (5 bases). V gave up 1 base and J gave up 0 bases, with 7 bases separating them. Germline CDR1 MNHNS, CDR2 SASEGT. The CDR3 is 15 amino acids. The CDR3 is CASSEGQSSYNEQFF. CDR3 DNA sequence: TGTGCCAGCAGTGAAGGACAGAGCTCCTACAATGAGCAGTTCTTC.

This rearrangement joins TRBV2 to TRBJ1-2; perhaps TRBD1 as D (5 bases). CDR3 size: 13 residues. V lost 6 bases and J 8 bases, leaving 16 bases between the germline ends. Germline V gene lookup returns CDR1 SNHLY and CDR2 FYNNEI. The CDR3 spells CASSPGRSWGYTF. The CDR3 DNA is TGTGCCAGCAGCCCGGGACGGAGTTGGGGCTACACCTTC. Supplemented by reference TRBV2 and TRBJ1-2, the full variable domain reads EPEVTQTPSHQVTQMGQEVILRCVPISNHLYFYWYRQILGQKVEFLVSFYNNEISEKSEIFDDQFSVERPDGSNFTLKIRSTKLEDSAMYFCASSPGRSWGYTFGSGTRLTVV.

V gene TRBV10-1 combines with J gene TRBJ2-3, with D possibly being TRBD1 (7 bases). The CDR3 loop spans 15 amino acids. Germline V gene sequence: CDR1 WNHNN, CDR2 SYGVQD (reference sequence). V lost 5 bases and J 2 bases, leaving 14 bases between the germline ends. Written as DNA, the CDR3 is TGCGCCAGCAGTACCCAGGGGGGAAACACAGATACGCAGTATTTT. Its translation: CASSTQGGNTDTQYF.

The J gene is TRBJ1-4, the V gene TRBV7-2; maybe TRBD1 (5 bases). The CDR3 runs 15 residues. The V and J ends lost 4 bases and 0 bases respectively, with 9 bases between them. Germline V lookup: CDR1 SGHTA, CDR2 FQGNSA. The CDR3 DNA follows: TGTGCCAGCAGCTCACAGGTGGCAACTAATGAAAAACTGTTTTTT. Protein: CASSSQVATNEKLFF.

The chain employs TRBV2 and TRBJ2-1; perhaps D is TRBD1 or TRBD2 (5 bases each). CDR3 size: 15 residues. Looked up from germline, CDR1 is SNHLY and CDR2 is FYNNEI. Trimming cost V 2 bases and J 6 bases, with 14 bases left between them. CDR3 DNA: TGTGCCAGCAGTGAAAGATCTGGGGGAGTCAATGAGCAGTTCTTC. It yields the protein CASSERSGGVNEQFF.

The CDR3 sequence: CASTRVGGGTDTQYF. CDR3 DNA: TGTGCCAGCACCCGGGTTGGGGGCGGGACAGATACGCAGTATTTT. J is TRBJ2-3 and V is TRBV6-5, with a possible D match to TRBD1 (6 bases). Looked up from germline, CDR1 is MNHEY and CDR2 is SVGAGI. V dropped 7 bases and J dropped 3 bases, with 17 bases sitting between them. The CDR3 length is 15 residues.

V and J are TRBV7-3 and TRBJ1-6; 8 bases are a match to TRBD1. The V gene's germline CDR1 is SGHTA and CDR2 FQGTGA. V lost 4 bases and J lost 7; bases outside the gene matches: 6. The CDR3 runs 15 residues. This chain's CDR3 is CASSSLGQANSPLHF. In nucleotides, the CDR3 is TGTGCCAGCAGCTCACTGGGACAGGCAAATTCACCCCTCCACTTT.

This sequence joins TRBV4-2 and TRBJ2-1; 12 nucleotides line up with TRBD1. Trimming cost V 4 bases and J 7 bases; bases outside gene matches: 5. Germline-derived CDR1 and CDR2 are LGHNA and YNFKEQ. The CDR3 contains 15 residues. CDR3 DNA: TGTGCCAGCAGCCTAGGGACAGGGGGCTCGAATGAGCAGTTCTTC. This codes for CASSLGTGGSNEQFF.

This chain joins TRBV6-1 and TRBJ2-7; D not certain. Trimming shortened V by 2 bases and J by 5 bases, and 25 bases separated the two germline ends. This CDR3 spans 18 amino acids. CDR1 is MNHNS, CDR2 SASEGT, per germline. In DNA, the CDR3 is TGTGCCAGCAGTGAATGGAGTCGGGTCTTACAGCTACCTGACGAGCAGTACGTC. Residues: CASSEWSRVLQLPDEQYV.

This clone was seen just once. This chain joins TRBV6-6 and TRBJ2-5; D is ambiguous. V gave up 2 bases and J gave up 5 bases, with 12 bases separating them. The CDR3 sequence is 14 residues long. Germline CDR1 MNHNY, CDR2 SVGAGI (reference sequence). The CDR3 coding sequence is TGTGCCAGCAGTTACGGGCGGATGGGGGAGACCCAGTACTTC. Amino acids: CASSYGRMGETQYF.

This chain connects TRBV6-5 to TRBJ1-6; 10 bases align to TRBD1. The V gene end was trimmed by 7 bases and the J gene end by 7 bases; junction bases not matched to a gene: 4. Looked up from germline, CDR1 is MNHEY and CDR2 is SVGAGI. There are 14 residues in the CDR3. DNA for the CDR3: TGTGCCAGCACCCTGGACAGGGGGAATTCACCCCTCCACTTT. It is translated as CASTLDRGNSPLHF.